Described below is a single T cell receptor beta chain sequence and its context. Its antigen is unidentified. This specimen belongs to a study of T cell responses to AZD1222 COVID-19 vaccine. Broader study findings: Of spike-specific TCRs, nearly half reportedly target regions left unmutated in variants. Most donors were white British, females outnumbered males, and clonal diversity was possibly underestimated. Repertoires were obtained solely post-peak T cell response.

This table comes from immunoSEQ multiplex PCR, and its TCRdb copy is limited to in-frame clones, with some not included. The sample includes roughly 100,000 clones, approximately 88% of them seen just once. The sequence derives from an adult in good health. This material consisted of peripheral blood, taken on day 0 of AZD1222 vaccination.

The CDR3 coding sequence is TGTGCCAGTAGGCTACAGGTCGCCGGGCGTGGCTACACCTTC. Protein: CASRLQVAGRGYTF. The chain is built from TRBV19 and TRBJ1-2; a possible D gene is TRBD1 (5 bases). V was pared by 6 bases and J by 7 bases, with 18 bases between. Germline V CDR1 and CDR2: LNHDA, SQIVND (reference sequence). CDR3 length: 14 residues.